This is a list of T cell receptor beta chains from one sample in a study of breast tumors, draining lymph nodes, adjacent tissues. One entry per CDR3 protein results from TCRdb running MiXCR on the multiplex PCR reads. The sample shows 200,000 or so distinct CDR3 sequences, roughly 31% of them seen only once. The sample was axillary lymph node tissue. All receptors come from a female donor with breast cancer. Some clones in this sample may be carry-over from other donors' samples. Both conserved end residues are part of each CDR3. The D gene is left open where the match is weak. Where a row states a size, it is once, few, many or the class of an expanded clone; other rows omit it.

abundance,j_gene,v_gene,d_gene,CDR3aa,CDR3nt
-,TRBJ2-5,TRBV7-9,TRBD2,CASSLTSGSQTQYF,TGCGCCAGCAGCCTTACTAGCGGGAGCCAGACCCAGTACTTC
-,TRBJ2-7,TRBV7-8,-,CATSGGRGGLEQYF,TGTGCCACCTCAGGGGGCAGGGGGGGTCTCGAGCAGTACTTC
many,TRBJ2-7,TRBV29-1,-,CSVGEGGYEQYF,TGCAGCGTTGGGGAGGGGGGGTACGAGCAGTACTTC
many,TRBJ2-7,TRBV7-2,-,CASSLMTSSYEQYF,TGTGCCAGCAGCTTAATGACTAGCTCCTACGAGCAGTACTTC
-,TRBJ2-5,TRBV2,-,CARMSETQYF,TGTGCTAGAATGTCGGAGACCCAGTACTTC
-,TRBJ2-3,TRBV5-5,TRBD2,CASSYSSGGTDTQYF,TGTGCCAGCAGCTACTCTAGCGGGGGCACAGATACGCAGTATTTT
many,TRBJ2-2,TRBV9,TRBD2,CASSVGVRGRNTGELFF,TGTGCCAGCAGCGTCGGGGTGCGGGGGAGGAACACCGGGGAGCTGTTTTTT
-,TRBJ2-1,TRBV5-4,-,CASSSTSAGAKNEQFF,TGTGCCAGCAGTAGTACTAGCGCGGGGGCCAAGAATGAGCAGTTCTTC
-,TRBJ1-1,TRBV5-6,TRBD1,CASSSPGQGGTEAFF,TGTGCCAGCAGCTCGCCGGGACAGGGGGGCACTGAAGCTTTCTTT
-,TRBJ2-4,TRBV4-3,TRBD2,CASSQDASGSRNIQYF,TGCGCCAGCAGCCAAGACGCTAGCGGGAGTCGAAACATTCAGTACTTC
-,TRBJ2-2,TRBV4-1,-,CASTRTGELFF,TGCGCCAGCACACGAACCGGGGAGCTGTTTTTT
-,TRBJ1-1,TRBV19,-,CASSIVVSLSTEAFF,TGTGCCAGTAGTATAGTGGTCAGCTTGAGCACTGAAGCTTTCTTT
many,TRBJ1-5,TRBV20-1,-,CSALAGEGGGNQPQHF,TGCAGTGCTTTGGCCGGGGAGGGTGGGGGCAATCAGCCCCAGCATTTT
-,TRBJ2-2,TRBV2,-,CASSVGERVDPNTGELFF,TGTGCCAGCAGTGTGGGGGAGAGGGTGGATCCGAACACCGGGGAGCTGTTTTTT
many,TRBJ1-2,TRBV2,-,CASSAQGNYGYTF,TGTGCCAGCAGTGCGCAAGGGAACTATGGCTACACCTTC
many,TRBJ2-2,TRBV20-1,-,CSARGGLRGNTGELFF,TGCAGTGCTAGAGGGGGGTTGAGAGGGAACACCGGGGAGCTGTTTTTT
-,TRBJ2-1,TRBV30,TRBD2,CAWATSGDYNEQFF,TGTGCCTGGGCAACTAGCGGGGACTACAATGAGCAGTTCTTC
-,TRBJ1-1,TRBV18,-,CASSPIVQGTEAFF,TGTGCCAGCTCACCAATAGTTCAGGGCACTGAAGCTTTCTTT
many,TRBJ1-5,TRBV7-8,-,CASSLNDGVPQHF,TGTGCCAGCAGCCTCAATGATGGGGTGCCCCAGCATTTT
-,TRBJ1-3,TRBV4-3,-,CASSQESAGNTIYF,TGCGCCAGCAGCCAAGAATCGGCAGGGAACACCATATATTTT
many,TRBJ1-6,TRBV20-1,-,CSAPPGTRGSPLHF,TGCAGTGCTCCTCCCGGGACTAGGGGCTCACCCCTCCACTTT
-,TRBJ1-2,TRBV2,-,CASSAGTAYGYTF,TGTGCCAGCAGTGCGGGGACGGCCTATGGCTACACCTTC